This T cell receptor (beta chain) originates from a study of cytomegalovirus exposure and HLA in healthy donors. Study-level background: The same platform as the roughly 670 first-cohort repertoires was used for the 100 to 150 validation repertoires, a later analysis reported.

CDR3 length: 14 amino acids. In germline, CDR1 is LNHNV, CDR2 YYDKDF (reference sequence). V was trimmed by 0 bases and J by 9 bases, leaving 12 bases between them. The donors were part of the validation cohort, which consisted of 120 subjects and was separate from the first cohort of 666 subjects. Study-wide results and caveats: There were three CMV-associated chains whose specificity for CMV antigens was confirmed in vitro.

Here immunoSEQ multiplex PCR was the method, and the copy in TCRdb shows in-frame clones only, minus some. The repertoire includes over 100,000 clones, roughly 91% of them detected once, and 3% to 3.5% sits in the top ten. With respect to this clone: Its target is unknown.

Sequenced material: PBMCs. The gene calls are TRBV15 and TRBJ2-1; weak D call: TRBD1 (5 bases). The receptor was derived from a young man in good health and CMV-seronegative. CDR3 nucleotide sequence: TGTGCCACCAGCAGAGATAAGGGGATGGGTGAGCAGTTCTTC. Protein product: CATSRDKGMGEQFF.